Listed here are 5 T cell receptor beta chains from one sample, sequenced in a study of shared clonotypes between healthy human individuals. This table comes from immunoSEQ multiplex PCR, and its TCRdb copy is limited to in-frame clones, with some not included. The table lists under 1,100,000 clones, about 76% of them singletons, with about 1.4% in the top ten. The sample was memory CD4+ T cells sorted from blood. As to subset: CD45RA-negative fraction. The source is a man between 18 and 29 years old in good health.

This sequence joins TRBV4-3 and TRBJ2-7; 7 nucleotides match TRBD1. The CDR3 is 14 amino acids. V trimming: 1 base; J trimming: 6 bases; junction bases outside the gene matches: 6. Germline loops: CDR1 LGHNA, CDR2 YSLEER. In nucleotides, the CDR3 is TGCGCCAGCAGCCAAGGCCGGCGACAGGGCGAGCAGTACTTC. It specifies CASSQGRRQGEQYF.

V is TRBV5-1 and J is TRBJ1-5, with 8 bases identical to TRBD1. The germline V gene has CDR1 SGHRS and CDR2 YFSETQ. CDR3 length: 15 residues. The V and J ends lost 4 bases and 4 bases, in that order; junction bases with no gene match: 7. CDR3: CASSAGGLGNQPQHF. CDR3 sequence (DNA): TGCGCCAGCAGCGCAGGGGGCTTGGGTAATCAGCCCCAGCATTTT.

Only a few counts were recorded for this clone. The rearrangement links TRBV2 to TRBJ1-6; D call uncertain. The V end lost 4 bases, the J end lost 6 bases, and 10 bases lay between the germline ends. CDR3 length equals 14 residues. Looked up from germline, CDR1 is SNHLY and CDR2 is FYNNEI. The chain's CDR3 is CASSVQRVNSPLHF. The CDR3 DNA reads as TGTGCCAGCAGTGTACAGAGAGTTAATTCACCCCTCCACTTT.

The chain carries TRBV9 and TRBJ2-7; 7 bases agree with TRBD1. The CDR3 covers 15 residues. J gave up 3 bases and V 3 bases, and 9 bases lay outside the gene matches. Looked up from germline, CDR1 is SGDLS and CDR2 is YYNGEE. The CDR3 nucleotides are TGTGCCAGCAGCGAGACAGGGCTCCCTTTCTACGAGCAGTACTTC. This gives the protein CASSETGLPFYEQYF.

This chain connects TRBV11-2 to TRBJ2-2; 11 bases align to TRBD1. The V segment lost 5 bases and the J segment 7 bases; nucleotides outside the gene matches: 6. Germline V gives CDR1 SGHAT, CDR2 FQNNGV. The CDR3 length is 15 residues. CDR3 region: CASSARDRGSGELFF. The DNA for the CDR3 is TGTGCCAGCAGCGCTCGGGACAGGGGGAGCGGGGAGCTGTTTTTT.